These 21 T cell receptor beta chains were sequenced from one sample in a study of blood T cell repertoires in COVID-19. The assay was immunoSEQ multiplex PCR, and TCRdb's table has in-frame clones only and misses some. The sample consists of approximately 180,000 clones, approximately 83% of them appearing once. Sequencing input: peripheral blood. All receptors come from a human donor with active or convalescent COVID-19. The donor label of this sample is uncertain.

V gene TRBV28 combines with J gene TRBJ1-2; D not certain. Trimming removed 7 bases from V and 8 bases from J, with 11 bases in between. Germline values: CDR1 MDHEN, CDR2 SYDVKM. CDR3 length: 11 residues. CDR3 DNA: TGTGCCAGCACCCCGGGATGGGGCTACACCTTC. Protein: CASTPGWGYTF.

The chain has TRBV2 and TRBJ1-1; TRBD1 matches 10 bases. The CDR3 spans 12 residues. Trimming cost V 0 bases and J 11 bases; bases outside gene matches: 0. CDR1 and CDR2 (germline): SNHLY, FYNNEI. CDR3 nucleotide sequence: TGTGCCAGCAGTGAAGCGGGACAGGGGGCTTTCTTT. Residues: CASSEAGQGAFF.

The rearrangement joins TRBV18 to TRBJ2-3; 9 nucleotides match TRBD1. Trimming took 8 bases from V and 6 from J; bases not matched to a gene: 12. CDR1 and CDR2 (germline): KGHSH, LQKENI. The CDR3 has 15 amino acids. This chain's CDR3 is CASRPGQGLGDTQYF. CDR3 DNA sequence: TGTGCCAGCCGGCCGGGACAGGGTTTGGGGGATACGCAGTATTTT.

The chain is built from TRBV9 and TRBJ1-2; D is perhaps TRBD1 (5 bases). V was trimmed by 5 bases and J by 0 bases, leaving 17 bases between them. CDR1 and CDR2 from the germline V gene are SGDLS and YYNGEE. This CDR3 is 16 amino acids long. The CDR3 coding sequence is TGTGCCAGCAGTCTCCATCCGGGGGAGACTAACTATGGCTACACCTTC. Translating gives CASSLHPGETNYGYTF.

The J gene is TRBJ2-5, the V gene TRBV10-1, with D tentatively TRBD1 (5 bases). V lost 9 bases, J lost 0 bases, and 17 bases lay in between. There are 15 residues in the CDR3. CDR1 is WNHNN and CDR2 is SYGVQD in the germline V gene (reference sequence). CDR3 sequence reads: CARPTGAKDQETQYF. Here the CDR3 DNA reads TGCGCCAGGCCTACTGGGGCGAAGGACCAAGAGACCCAGTACTTC.

The sample holds a few counts of this clone. The rearrangement joins TRBV10-3 to TRBJ2-2; TRBD1 agrees at 8 bases. The trim removed 0 bases at V and 8 bases at J, leaving 5 bases unmatched. The germline gives CDR1 ENHRY, CDR2 SYGVKD. The CDR3 covers 15 residues. CDR3 in amino acids: CAISESGQDKGELFF. CDR3 bases: TGTGCCATCAGTGAGTCGGGACAGGATAAGGGGGAGCTGTTTTTT.

V is TRBV19 and J is TRBJ2-1, with a tentative D call TRBD1 (6 bases). CDR1 and CDR2 from the germline V gene are LNHDA and SQIVND (reference sequence). This CDR3 comprises 13 residues. V gave up 10 bases and J gave up 6 bases, with 16 bases separating them. Here the CDR3 reads CATPIIGGNEQFF. The DNA for the CDR3 is TGTGCCACCCCAATCATAGGGGGCAATGAGCAGTTCTTC. The complete variable domain, with remaining parts taken from reference TRBV19 and TRBJ2-1, reads DGGITQSPKYLFRKEGQNVTLSCEQNLNHDAMYWYRQDPGQGLRLIYYSQIVNDFQKGDIAEGYSVSREKKESFPLTVTSAQKNPTAFYLCATPIIGGNEQFFGPGTRLTVL.

This clone was counted once. The chain is built from TRBV30 and TRBJ1-5; a weak D match, TRBD1 (6 bases). The germline V gene has CDR1 GTSNPN and CDR2 SVGIG (reference sequence). Trimming left V 0 bases short and J 2 bases short, with 23 bases between. This CDR3 has 19 residues. The CDR3 DNA reads as TGTGCCTGGAGTGTACCACTTTTGGGGGGGCCAAGGGGCAATCAGCCCCAGCATTTT. Residues: CAWSVPLLGGPRGNQPQHF. Full variable domain (remainder filled in from reference TRBV30 and TRBJ1-5): SQTIHQWPATLVQPVGSPLSLECTVEGTSNPNLYWYRQAAGRGLQLLFYSVGIGQISSEVPQNLSASRPQDRQFILSSKKLLLSDSGFYLCAWSVPLLGGPRGNQPQHFGDGTRLSIL.

The CDR3 region has the DNA TGCGCCAGCAGTGTGCCGGGGGACGTCTACGAGCAGTACTTC. Its protein is CASSVPGDVYEQYF. J is TRBJ2-7 and V is TRBV5-1; D is possibly TRBD2 (6 bases). V shed 5 bases and J shed 3 bases, with 15 bases lying between them. The CDR3 consists of 14 residues. Germline-derived CDR1 and CDR2 are SGHRS and YFSETQ.

The rearrangement links TRBV7-9 to TRBJ2-7, with TRBD2 identical over 12 bases. The trim removed 5 bases at V and 6 bases at J, leaving 8 bases unmatched. The CDR3 consists of 15 residues. Germline CDR1 is SEHNR and CDR2 is FQNEAQ (reference sequence). Here the CDR3 DNA reads TGTGCCAGCAGCCGGACTAGCGGGACCATCCGCGAGCAGTACTTC. Translated: CASSRTSGTIREQYF.

The chain is built from TRBV6-2 or TRBV6-3 and TRBJ2-4; 8 positions agree with TRBD2. J was trimmed by 12 bases and V by 0 bases; bases with no gene match: 19. The CDR3 loop spans 18 amino acids. The germline V gene encodes CDR1 MNHEY and CDR2 SVGEGT. The CDR3 region has the DNA TGTGCCAGCAGTTACTCGAGGTCAGCGGGGGTGGAGGAAATTAGTCAGTACTTC. Translating gives CASSYSRSAGVEEISQYF.

V usage is TRBV7-3 and J usage is TRBJ2-1; 11 bases agree with TRBD2. Germline V lookup: CDR1 SGHTA, CDR2 FQGTGA. CDR3 length: 16 residues. V dropped 5 bases and J dropped 7; count of bases not matched to a gene: 10. This CDR3 reads CASSPVVAGGRNEQFF. CDR3 nucleotides: TGTGCCAGCAGCCCCGTAGTAGCGGGGGGGCGTAATGAGCAGTTCTTC. The whole variable domain, filled in from reference TRBV7-3 and TRBJ2-1, reads GAGVSQTPSNKVTEKGKYVELRCDPISGHTALYWYRQSLGQGPEFLIYFQGTGAADDSGLPNDRFFAVRPEGSVSTLKIQRTERGDSAVYLCASSPVVAGGRNEQFFGPGTRLTVL.

Points on this clone: The sample holds other DNA sequences that translate to the same CDR3. V usage is TRBV28 and J usage is TRBJ2-7; possible D gene TRBD2, 7 bases. The CDR3 is made up of 12 amino acids. Trimming took off 9 bases at V and 2 bases at J, with 11 bases between the two ends. Looked up from germline, CDR1 is MDHEN and CDR2 is SYDVKM. The CDR3 sequence: CASGGGAYEQYF. The CDR3 bases are TGTGCCAGTGGGGGGGGCGCCTACGAGCAGTACTTC.

V usage is TRBV7-9 and J usage is TRBJ2-5, with D possibly matching TRBD2 (6 bases). Trimming removed 6 bases from V and 2 bases from J, with 16 bases in between. This CDR3 has 15 residues. Germline-derived CDR1 and CDR2 are SEHNR and FQNEAQ (reference sequence). CDR3 in DNA: TGTGCCAGCAGAAACTCAATAGCGGAACAAGAGACCCAGTACTTC. It yields the protein CASRNSIAEQETQYF.

The rearrangement uses TRBV7-6 and TRBJ1-1; 7 bases agree with TRBD1. Germline-derived CDR1 and CDR2 are SGHVS and FNYEAQ. This CDR3 region has 14 residues. Trimming removed 1 base from V and 4 bases from J; junction bases left unmatched: 3. The CDR3 DNA reads as TGTGCCAGCAGCTTAGAGGGACAGATCACTGAAGCTTTCTTT. Translation gives CASSLEGQITEAFF.

This sequence joins TRBV5-1 and TRBJ2-7, with D possibly TRBD1 on 6 matching bases. Deletions cut 4 bases from V and 3 bases from J, with 11 bases between. Germline CDR1 is SGHRS and CDR2 is YFSETQ. The CDR3 totals 13 residues. The CDR3 sequence is CASSPGQRYEQYF. In nucleotides, the CDR3 is TGCGCCAGCAGCCCGGGACAACGCTACGAGCAGTACTTC.

This clone occurred once. This chain links TRBV27 with TRBJ2-1; TRBD1 is a possible D gene (5 bases). The germline CDR1 and CDR2 sequences are MNHEY and SMNVEV (reference sequence). CDR3 size: 14 residues. V lost 5 bases, J lost 0 bases, and 8 bases lay in between. DNA for the CDR3: TGTGCCAGCAGTCTGGACAACTCCTACAATGAGCAGTTCTTC. Translation gives CASSLDNSYNEQFF.

Points on this clone: This may come from a read error, since a much larger clone is one base off. This chain uses TRBV28 with TRBJ1-6; tentative D call: TRBD1 (5 bases). This CDR3 has 13 amino acids. CDR1 MDHEN and CDR2 SYDVKM come from the germline V gene. Trimming cost V 5 bases and J 6 bases, with 8 bases left between them. CDR3 sequence reads: CASSPDSNSPLHF. CDR3 bases: TGTGCCAGCAGTCCTGACAGTAATTCACCCCTCCACTTT.

V is TRBV5-1 and J is TRBJ2-7; 7 bases match TRBD2. V shed 4 bases, J shed 0 bases, and the junction held 10 bases outside the gene matches. This CDR3 region has 16 residues. Germline CDR1 reads SGHRS; CDR2 reads YFSETQ. The CDR3 here is CASSGVTRGSSYEQYF. Written as DNA, the CDR3 is TGCGCCAGCAGCGGGGTGACGCGCGGGAGCTCCTACGAGCAGTACTTC.

This clone appeared once. The chain has TRBV19 and TRBJ1-2, with D possibly matching TRBD1 (5 bases). CDR1 LNHDA and CDR2 SQIVND come from the germline V gene (reference sequence). CDR3 size: 13 residues. Trimming took off 1 base at V and 4 bases at J, with 7 bases between the two ends. The CDR3 loop is CASSIGQLYGYTF. Written as DNA, the CDR3 is TGTGCCAGTAGTATAGGACAGCTCTATGGCTACACCTTC.

The rearrangement joins TRBV30 to TRBJ1-6; maybe TRBD1 (5 bases). The CDR3 totals 14 residues. Germline assignment: CDR1 GTSNPN and CDR2 SVGIG (reference sequence). V was shortened by 0 bases and J by 16 bases, with 19 bases between the two germline ends. DNA for the CDR3: TGTGCCTGGAGTGTGGAGGGGCCCCTCTCTAGGCTCCACTTT. Protein: CAWSVEGPLSRLHF.